The 29 T cell receptor beta chains presented below share a single source sample, sequenced in a study of PD-L1 blockade in urothelial cancer (dated by TCRdb to the late 2010s). The library was prepared using the immunoSEQ multiplex PCR assay. TCRdb provides this immuneACCESS table in a form limited to in-frame rearrangements. Some clones are lacking; in checked studies, under half of them reflect an unresolved V gene, and why the rest are absent is not known. The sample yields about 130,000 clones; approximately 84% were counted once. The top ten clonotypes cover 3.2% of the sample. The time point label, as the study defines it: pretreatment peripheral blood. The sample in question was PBMCs, obtained around atezolizumab (anti-PD-L1) treatment. These receptors all come from a man over 45 with urothelial cancer.

V is TRBV6-1 and J is TRBJ1-1; 10 nucleotides line up with TRBD1. The CDR3 contains 15 residues. Germline V gives CDR1 MNHNS, CDR2 SASEGT. The V gene end was trimmed by 6 bases and the J gene end by 4 bases; junction bases not matched to a gene: 8. CDR3 sequence reads: CASSAWDRGTTEAFF. CDR3 sequence (DNA): TGTGCCAGCAGCGCATGGGACAGGGGTACCACTGAAGCTTTCTTT.

DNA of the CDR3: TGCGCCAGCAGCCCCGGGACAGGGAGCCGCGAGCAGTACTTC. Translated: CASSPGTGSREQYF. The rearrangement joins TRBV10-1 to TRBJ2-7; 9 bases agree with TRBD1. Looked up from germline, CDR1 is WNHNN and CDR2 is SYGVQD (reference sequence). The trim removed 6 bases at V and 6 bases at J, leaving 9 bases unmatched. The CDR3 has 14 residues.

The chain has TRBV2 and TRBJ2-7, with D possibly TRBD2 on 6 matching bases. The CDR3 totals 12 residues. Germline V gene sequence: CDR1 SNHLY, CDR2 FYNNEI. Trimming took off 11 bases at V and 7 bases at J, with 18 bases between the two ends. CDR3 nucleotide sequence: TGTGCCGGGGCGCCCGACCGGGGGGAGCAGTACTTC. Protein product: CAGAPDRGEQYF.

This chain connects TRBV7-3 to TRBJ2-2, with D unresolved. V dropped 5 bases and J dropped 7 bases, with 14 bases sitting between them. The CDR3 spans 14 residues. Germline CDR1 SGHTA, CDR2 FQGTGA. As DNA, the CDR3 is TGTGCCAGCAGCCCTGACTTCGGCGGCGGGGAGCTGTTTTTT. The encoded protein is CASSPDFGGGELFF.

This chain uses TRBV23-1 with TRBJ2-1; 9 bases align to TRBD1. TRBV23-1 is recorded as an ORF, its role being uncertain. The trim removed 4 bases at V and 4 bases at J, leaving 5 bases unmatched. This CDR3 spans 15 amino acids. CDR3 sequence reads: CASSPGTGRYNEQFF. For the CDR3, the DNA is TGCGCCAGCAGTCCCGGGACAGGGAGATACAATGAGCAGTTCTTC.

The rearrangement joins TRBV15 to TRBJ1-4, with 8 bases fitting TRBD1. Germline values: CDR1 LNHNV, CDR2 YYDKDF (reference sequence). The CDR3 extends over 15 amino acids. Trimming at V came to 1 base and at J to 8 bases, leaving 6 bases not matched to a gene. CDR3 nucleotides: TGTGCCACCAGCAGAGCGGGACAGGCCCTGGAAAAACTGTTTTTT. It is translated as CATSRAGQALEKLFF. Complete variable domain (other parts from reference TRBV15 and TRBJ1-4): DAMVIQNPRYQVTQFGKPVTLSCSQTLNHNVMYWYQQKSSQAPKLLFHYYDKDFNNEADTPDNFQSRRPNTSFCFLDIRSPGLGDTAMYLCATSRAGQALEKLFFGSGTQLSVL.

The V and J genes are TRBV18 and TRBJ1-5, with TRBD1 identical over 9 bases. The V and J ends lost 3 bases and 5 bases, in that order; junction bases with no gene match: 2. CDR1 and CDR2 from the germline V gene are KGHSH and LQKENI. This CDR3 region has 14 residues. Here the CDR3 DNA reads TGTGCCAGCTCACCGGGACAGGGTCATCAGCCCCAGCATTTT. Encoded protein: CASSPGQGHQPQHF.

This chain joins TRBV7-9 and TRBJ2-3; 9 nucleotides line up with TRBD2. This CDR3 region has 14 residues. The J segment lost 4 bases and the V segment lost 5 bases, leaving 4 bases of the junction unmatched. Germline V lookup: CDR1 SEHNR, CDR2 FQNEAQ (reference sequence). The CDR3 sequence is CASSLGLAADTQYF. Written as DNA, the CDR3 is TGTGCCAGCAGCCTGGGACTAGCTGCAGATACGCAGTATTTT.

The chain uses TRBV7-9 and TRBJ2-2, with TRBD1 as a possible D gene (6 bases). Trimming took off 4 bases at V and 5 bases at J, with 17 bases between the two ends. The CDR3 sequence is 16 residues long. The germline CDR1 and CDR2 sequences are SEHNR and FQNEAQ (reference sequence). The chain's CDR3 is CASSSPGHVNTGELFF. The CDR3 DNA is TGTGCCAGCAGCTCACCGGGACACGTGAATACCGGGGAGCTGTTTTTT.

The CDR3 DNA is TGTGCCAGCAGTGAAACCGGGAATGAGCAGTTCTTC. This encodes CASSETGNEQFF. The V gene is TRBV2, the J gene TRBJ2-1, with D unresolved. With 2 bases removed from V and 7 bases from J, the gap between germline ends came to 6 bases. Germline values: CDR1 SNHLY, CDR2 FYNNEI. This CDR3 region has 12 residues.

The V call is TRBV27, the J call TRBJ2-1; D not certain. V lost 2 bases to trimming and J lost 5 bases, with 10 bases between them. Germline-derived CDR1 and CDR2 are MNHEY and SMNVEV (reference sequence). The CDR3 has 14 residues. The CDR3: CASSLRQVHNEQFF. CDR3 in DNA: TGTGCCAGCAGTTTACGGCAGGTCCACAATGAGCAGTTCTTC.

This clone was detected once. The chain carries TRBV28 and TRBJ1-5; a weak D match, TRBD1 (6 bases). The V gene lost 4 bases and the J gene lost 5 bases, with 18 bases spanning the gap. Per the germline V gene, CDR1 is MDHEN and CDR2 is SYDVKM. This CDR3 region has 16 residues. The CDR3 DNA follows: TGTGCCAGCAGTTCCCCTCGGGCAGGGGACGATCAGCCCCAGCATTTT. Translated: CASSSPRAGDDQPQHF. The whole variable domain, remainder taken from reference TRBV28 and TRBJ1-5, is DVKVTQSSRYLVKRTGEKVFLECVQDMDHENMFWYRQDPGLGLRLIYFSYDVKMKEKGDIPEGYSVSREKKERFSLILESASTNQTSMYLCASSSPRAGDDQPQHFGDGTRLSIL.

The chain links TRBV28 to TRBJ1-5; D is possibly TRBD1 (6 bases). CDR1 and CDR2 (germline): MDHEN, SYDVKM. CDR3 length: 15 amino acids. Deletions cut 2 bases from V and 7 bases from J, with 15 bases between. The CDR3: CASSLRYRGAQPQHF. The CDR3 nucleotides read TGTGCCAGCAGTTTACGTTATCGGGGGGCCCAGCCCCAGCATTTT.

This chain connects TRBV28 to TRBJ1-5; tentatively, D is TRBD1 (5 bases). The length of the CDR3 is 14 residues. Trimming shortened V by 6 bases and J by 0 bases, and 9 bases separated the two germline ends. The germline V gene encodes CDR1 MDHEN and CDR2 SYDVKM. CDR3 coding DNA: TGTGCCAGCAGCTTCCAGGGTAGCAATCAGCCCCAGCATTTT. Translated: CASSFQGSNQPQHF. The whole variable domain, filled in from reference TRBV28 and TRBJ1-5, reads DVKVTQSSRYLVKRTGEKVFLECVQDMDHENMFWYRQDPGLGLRLIYFSYDVKMKEKGDIPEGYSVSREKKERFSLILESASTNQTSMYLCASSFQGSNQPQHFGDGTRLSIL.

This clone was detected only once. V is TRBV25-1 and J is TRBJ2-5; no reliable D call. V lost 2 bases and J 0 bases, leaving 4 bases between the germline ends. Germline CDR1 and CDR2: MGHDK and SYGVNS. The CDR3 is made up of 13 amino acids. In nucleotides, the CDR3 is TGTGCCAGCAGTGAACTGTACCAAGAGACCCAGTACTTC. Translating gives CASSELYQETQYF.

The chain joins TRBV28 to TRBJ2-3, with TRBD2 matching 12 bases. This CDR3 contains 19 residues. Trimming took 2 bases from V and 2 from J; bases not matched to a gene: 11. The V gene's germline CDR1 is MDHEN and CDR2 SYDVKM. This CDR3 reads CASSLVRKTSGRTTDTQYF. The CDR3 nucleotides are TGTGCCAGCAGTTTAGTACGGAAAACTAGCGGGAGGACCACAGATACGCAGTATTTT.

On this clone: This may come from a read error, since a much larger clone is one base off. The genes are TRBV7-7 and TRBJ2-2, with 7 bases that match TRBD1. The V gene's germline CDR1 is SSHAT and CDR2 FNYEAQ (reference sequence). This CDR3 comprises 15 residues. CDR3 amino acids: CASSPGTANTGELFF. The CDR3 DNA sequence: TGTGCTAGCAGCCCCGGGACAGCGAACACCGGGGAGCTGTTTTTT. Based on the CDR3 plus reference TRBV7-7 and TRBJ2-2, the full variable domain is GAGVSQSPRYKVTKRGQDVTLRCDPISSHATLYWYQQALGQGPEFLTYFNYEAQPDKSGLPSDRFSAERPEGSISTLTIQRTEQRDSAMYRCASSPGTANTGELFFGEGSRLTVL.

This clone appeared a single time. The rearrangement joins TRBV6-1 to TRBJ2-7, with TRBD1 matching 8 bases. CDR3 size: 14 residues. V shed 4 bases, J shed 2 bases, and the junction held 4 bases outside the gene matches. The germline gives CDR1 MNHNS, CDR2 SASEGT. The CDR3 DNA sequence: TGTGCCAGCAGTGCCAGGGGGCCACCCTACGAGCAGTACTTC. It yields the protein CASSARGPPYEQYF.

The rearrangement joins TRBV28 to TRBJ2-7, with 12 bases identical to TRBD2. The CDR3 is 14 amino acids. With 6 bases clipped from V and 2 bases from J, the junction kept 2 bases outside the gene matches. Germline CDR1 MDHEN, CDR2 SYDVKM. The CDR3 nucleotides are TGTGCCAGCAGGACTAGCGGGGGAGCCTACGAGCAGTACTTC. It is translated as CASRTSGGAYEQYF.

The rearrangement links TRBV30 to TRBJ2-3, with a tentative D call TRBD2 (5 bases). Germline-derived CDR1 and CDR2 are GTSNPN and SVGIG (reference sequence). The CDR3 length is 13 residues. Trimming left V 5 bases short and J 7 bases short, with 16 bases between. The CDR3: CAWGPLVINTQYF. The CDR3 DNA reads as TGTGCCTGGGGACCACTAGTGATAAATACGCAGTATTTT.

The chain is built from TRBV6-1 and TRBJ1-1; weak D call: TRBD1 (6 bases). CDR1 MNHNS and CDR2 SASEGT come from the germline V gene. This CDR3 is 13 amino acids long. Trimming removed 6 bases at V and 4 bases at J, with 12 bases between. The CDR3 loop is CASRQGLGTEAFF. The CDR3 DNA sequence: TGTGCCAGCAGACAGGGACTAGGCACTGAAGCTTTCTTT.

The V and J genes are TRBV7-6 and TRBJ2-3; 9 bases map to TRBD2. The V gene's germline CDR1 is SGHVS and CDR2 FNYEAQ. With 4 bases clipped from V and 3 bases from J, the junction kept 11 bases outside the gene matches. CDR3 size: 17 residues. The CDR3 nucleotides are TGTGCCAGCAGCTCCTTTTCGGGACTAGCTGTAACAGATACGCAGTATTTT. It specifies CASSSFSGLAVTDTQYF.

CDR3 in DNA: TGTGCCAGCAGTTACTCGCGGTCATCTGAAGCTTTCTTT. This codes for CASSYSRSSEAFF. This sequence joins TRBV6-5 and TRBJ1-1, with D hard to call. The germline gives CDR1 MNHEY, CDR2 SVGAGI. This CDR3 is built from 13 residues. V was clipped by 0 bases and J by 6 bases, with 8 bases between them.

The rearrangement links TRBV6-1 to TRBJ2-4, with a weak D call TRBD1 (5 bases). Germline assignment: CDR1 MNHNS and CDR2 SASEGT. Trimming removed 2 bases at V and 0 bases at J, with 8 bases between. CDR3 length equals 15 residues. Here the CDR3 DNA reads TGTGCCAGCAGTGAACAGGGCGCAGCCAAAAACATTCAGTACTTC. Translation gives CASSEQGAAKNIQYF.

The chain joins TRBV19 to TRBJ2-1, with no clear D. This CDR3 is 13 amino acids long. The germline V gene has CDR1 LNHDA and CDR2 SQIVND (reference sequence). V shed 4 bases and J shed 2 bases, with 6 bases lying between them. The CDR3 sequence: CASSTSTYNEQFF. CDR3 in DNA: TGTGCCAGTAGTACTTCTACCTACAATGAGCAGTTCTTC.

This clone came up a few times. As DNA, the CDR3 is TGTGCCAGCAGCTTCTTAGCGGGAGGGCCCAATGAGCAGTTCTTC. This codes for CASSFLAGGPNEQFF. The V gene is TRBV7-6, the J gene TRBJ2-1; 11 bases line up with TRBD2. Trimming removed 3 bases from V and 6 bases from J; junction bases left unmatched: 4. This CDR3 is built from 15 residues. In germline, CDR1 is SGHVS, CDR2 FNYEAQ.

The chain joins TRBV5-1 to TRBJ1-6, with 7 bases identical to TRBD1. CDR1 is SGHRS, CDR2 YFSETQ, per germline. The CDR3 runs to 16 residues. V shed 3 bases, J shed 5 bases, and the junction held 8 bases outside the gene matches. CDR3 nucleotide sequence: TGCGCCAGCAGCTACACAGGGGTCCCTAATAATTCACCCCTCCACTTT. This translates into CASSYTGVPNNSPLHF.

This clone appeared once. The rearrangement uses TRBV1 and TRBJ2-7; the table calls TRBD2, which could not be checked here. TRBV1 is a listed pseudogene. The CDR3 has 17 residues. The CDR3 reads CTSSQEPKRGSSYEQYF. The DNA of the CDR3 is TGCACCAGCAGCCAAGAGCCCAAGCGGGGGAGCTCCTACGAGCAGTACTTC.

The chain links TRBV7-2 to TRBJ2-2; 7 bases map to TRBD2. This CDR3 is built from 16 residues. Trimming cost V 1 base and J 0 bases; bases outside gene matches: 2. Looked up from germline, CDR1 is SGHTA and CDR2 is FQGNSA. For the CDR3, the DNA is TGTGCCAGCAGCTTAGTTGCGGGAGCGAACACCGGGGAGCTGTTTTTT. Its protein is CASSLVAGANTGELFF.